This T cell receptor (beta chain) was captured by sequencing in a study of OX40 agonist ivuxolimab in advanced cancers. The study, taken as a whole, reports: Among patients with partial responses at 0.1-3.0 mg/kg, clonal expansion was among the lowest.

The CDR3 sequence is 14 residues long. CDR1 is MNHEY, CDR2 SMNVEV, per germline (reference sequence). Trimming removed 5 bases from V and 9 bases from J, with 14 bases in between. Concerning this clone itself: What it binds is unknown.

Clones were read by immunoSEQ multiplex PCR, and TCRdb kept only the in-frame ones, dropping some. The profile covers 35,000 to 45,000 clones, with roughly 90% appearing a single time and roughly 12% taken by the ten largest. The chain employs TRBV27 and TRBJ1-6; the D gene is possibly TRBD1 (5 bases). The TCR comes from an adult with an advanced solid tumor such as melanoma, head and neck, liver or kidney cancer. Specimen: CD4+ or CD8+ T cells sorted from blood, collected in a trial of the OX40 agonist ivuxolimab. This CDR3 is CASSAGTPFSPLHF. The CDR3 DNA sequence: TGTGCCAGCAGTGCCGGGACTCCCTTTTCACCCCTCCACTTT.